This T cell receptor (beta chain) originates from a study of T-cell reconstitution after alpha-beta-depleted transplantation in children. As it was prepared, the TCRbeta library received unique molecular identifiers. A single record per CDR3 protein comes from TCRdb applying MiXCR to the PCR reads. This table holds some 400,000 distinct CDR3 sequences, around 21% found once. Germline loops: CDR1 MDHEN, CDR2 SYDVKM. The V gene lost 4 bases and the J gene lost 1 base, with 13 bases spanning the gap. This CDR3 is 15 amino acids long. The source material was PBMCs from the stem cell graft donor, sampled from the stem cell graft. The sequence derives from a human donor who donated a stem cell graft to a child with acute myeloid leukemia. The rearrangement links TRBV28 to TRBJ2-5; D ambiguous. CDR3 coding DNA: TGTGCCAGCAGTTCCCCCACCGGGCCCCAAGAGACCCAGTACTTC. Protein: CASSSPTGPQETQYF. Combining the CDR3 with reference TRBV28 and TRBJ2-5 gives the whole variable domain DVKVTQSSRYLVKRTGEKVFLECVQDMDHENMFWYRQDPGLGLRLIYFSYDVKMKEKGDIPEGYSVSREKKERFSLILESASTNQTSMYLCASSSPTGPQETQYFGPGTRLLVL.